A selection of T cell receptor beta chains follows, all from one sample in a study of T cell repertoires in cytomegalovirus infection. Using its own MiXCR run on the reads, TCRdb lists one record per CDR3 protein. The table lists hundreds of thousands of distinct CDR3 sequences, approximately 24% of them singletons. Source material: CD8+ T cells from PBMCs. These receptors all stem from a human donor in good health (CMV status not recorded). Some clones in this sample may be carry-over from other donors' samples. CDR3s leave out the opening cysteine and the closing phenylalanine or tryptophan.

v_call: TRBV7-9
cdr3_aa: ASSERAVVTEAF

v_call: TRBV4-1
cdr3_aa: ASSQVPGTVVDTEAF

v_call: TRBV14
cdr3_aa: ASSRYGGADTQY

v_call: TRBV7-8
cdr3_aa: ASSGEVHGYT

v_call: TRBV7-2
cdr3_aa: ASSPGRGTSGVIYEQY

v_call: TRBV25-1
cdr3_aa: ASMVGGEQF

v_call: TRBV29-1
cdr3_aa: SVDDLSSGVYNEQF

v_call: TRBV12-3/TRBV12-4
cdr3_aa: ATGDSNQPQH

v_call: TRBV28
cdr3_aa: ASSLGVRAYEKLF

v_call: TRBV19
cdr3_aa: ASSMGQTLYNEQF

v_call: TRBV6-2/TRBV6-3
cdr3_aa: ASSYNMLSGGGTDTQY

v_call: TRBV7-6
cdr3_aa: ASSPPRNDGYT

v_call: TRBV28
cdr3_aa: VSSRLQDRGRPETQY

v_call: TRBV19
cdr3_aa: ASSMGSTPTEAF

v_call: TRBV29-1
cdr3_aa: SVERTEQETQY

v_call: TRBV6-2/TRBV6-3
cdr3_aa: ASSYWLAENNEQF

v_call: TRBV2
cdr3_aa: ASSENPYTSGVTDTQY

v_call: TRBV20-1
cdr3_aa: SAPGTPLYNEQF

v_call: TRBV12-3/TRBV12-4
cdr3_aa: ASFRRGTGELF

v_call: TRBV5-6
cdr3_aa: ASSWGRGSDTQY

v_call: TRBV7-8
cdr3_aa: ASSRRGPQETQY

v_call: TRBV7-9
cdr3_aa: ASSFPIETGPQLYEQY

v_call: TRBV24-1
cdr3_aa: ATSSRGPQETQY

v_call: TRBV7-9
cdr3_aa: ASSEMNTEAF

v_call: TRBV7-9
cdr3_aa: ASSLLGPLQETQY

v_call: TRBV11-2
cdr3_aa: ASSFFPPGTVSGNTIY

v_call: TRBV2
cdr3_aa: ASMAEKNEKLF

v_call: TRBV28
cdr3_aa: ASSSDNTEAF

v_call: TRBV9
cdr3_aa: ASSVQGEEETQY